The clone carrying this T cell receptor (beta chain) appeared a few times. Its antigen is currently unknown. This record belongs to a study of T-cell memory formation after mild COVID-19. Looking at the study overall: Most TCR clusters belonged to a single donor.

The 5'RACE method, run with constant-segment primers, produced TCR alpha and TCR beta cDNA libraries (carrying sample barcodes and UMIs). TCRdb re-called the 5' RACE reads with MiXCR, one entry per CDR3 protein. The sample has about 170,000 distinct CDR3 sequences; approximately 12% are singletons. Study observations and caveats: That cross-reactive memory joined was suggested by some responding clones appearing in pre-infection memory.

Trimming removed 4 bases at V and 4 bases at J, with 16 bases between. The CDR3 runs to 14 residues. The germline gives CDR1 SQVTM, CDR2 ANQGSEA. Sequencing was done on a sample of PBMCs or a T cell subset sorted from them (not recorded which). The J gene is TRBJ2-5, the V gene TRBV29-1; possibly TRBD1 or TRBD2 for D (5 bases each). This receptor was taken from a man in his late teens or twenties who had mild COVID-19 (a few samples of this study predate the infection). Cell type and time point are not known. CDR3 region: CSVVRSGAGETQYF. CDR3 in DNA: TGCAGCGTTGTGCGTTCCGGGGCGGGAGAGACCCAGTACTTC.